The T cell receptor (beta chain) under discussion was sequenced for a study of cytomegalovirus exposure and HLA in healthy donors. Notes on the study in general: Cytomegalovirus status was reportedly diagnosed by the classifier with high sensitivity and specificity. There were some public TCRs occurring in many donors, but most TCR sequences were rare.

Primers for the PCR totalled 60 Vbeta and 13 Jbeta. The assay was immunoSEQ multiplex PCR, and TCRdb's table has in-frame clones only and misses some. The sample has some 160,000 clones, around three quarters seen once. V was shortened by 1 base and J by 0 bases, with 16 bases between the two germline ends. Germline V gene data show CDR1 as MGHRA and CDR2 as YSYEKL. The CDR3 is 18 residues long. About this clone: Its antigen remains unknown.

This sequence originates from a man in his forties in good health and CMV-seronegative. The V and J genes are TRBV4-1 and TRBJ1-3; D unresolved. Sequences were obtained from PBMCs. CDR3 region: CASSQGILRRDSGNTIYF. The CDR3 DNA sequence: TGCGCCAGCAGCCAAGGGATCCTCCGGAGAGACTCTGGAAACACCATATATTTT.